This T cell receptor beta chain originates from a study of blood T cell repertoires in COVID-19. V shed 3 bases, J shed 3 bases, and the junction held 6 bases outside the gene matches. Germline V gives CDR1 SGDLS, CDR2 YYNGEE. The CDR3 consists of 15 residues. Methods used by the authors: Researchers report that nucleated cell counts were estimated from reference gene primer amplification. Libraries were prepared by immunoSEQ multiplex PCR; TCRdb keeps only in-frame clonotypes and omits some of them. V and J calls and clone size are given by that table; D and trimming were obtained from the DNA. The sample lists around 190,000 clones; around 81% were seen once.

The chain has TRBV9 and TRBJ2-7; TRBD2 matches at 10 bases. Material for sequencing was peripheral blood. The clonotype was recovered from a middle-aged woman with COVID-19, enrolled during active disease. The CDR3 nucleotides are TGTGCCAGCAGCGCGGGAGGACTAGCGGACTACGAGCAGTACTTC. It codes for CASSAGGLADYEQYF.